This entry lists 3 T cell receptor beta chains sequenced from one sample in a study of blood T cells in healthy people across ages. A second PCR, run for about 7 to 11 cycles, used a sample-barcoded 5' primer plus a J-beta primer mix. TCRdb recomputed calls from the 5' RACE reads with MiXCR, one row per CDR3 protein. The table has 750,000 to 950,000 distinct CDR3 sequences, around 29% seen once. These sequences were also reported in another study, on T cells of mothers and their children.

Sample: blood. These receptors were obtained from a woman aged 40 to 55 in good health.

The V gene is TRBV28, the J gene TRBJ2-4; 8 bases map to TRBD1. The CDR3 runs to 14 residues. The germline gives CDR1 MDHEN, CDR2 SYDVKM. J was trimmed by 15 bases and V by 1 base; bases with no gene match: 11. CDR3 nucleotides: TGTGCCAGCAGTTTATCCCCCAGGGGGCTTGAGCGGTACTTC. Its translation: CASSLSPRGLERYF.

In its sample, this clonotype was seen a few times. CDR3 amino acids: CASIRNSGNTIYF. The CDR3 region has the DNA TGTGCCAGCATCCGGAACTCTGGAAACACCATATATTTT. The gene calls are TRBV28 and TRBJ1-3; D is unclear. The CDR3 is made up of 13 amino acids. Trimming stripped 7 bases from V and 0 bases from J, with 7 bases between. Per the germline V gene, CDR1 is MDHEN and CDR2 is SYDVKM.

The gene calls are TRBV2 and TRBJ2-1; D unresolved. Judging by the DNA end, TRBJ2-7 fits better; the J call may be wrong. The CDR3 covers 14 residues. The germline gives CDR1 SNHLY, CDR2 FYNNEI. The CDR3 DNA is TGTGCCAGCCTGACCCCCAGCTCCTACAATGAGCAGTACTTC. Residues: CASLTPSSYNEQYF.